Listed here are 30 T cell receptor beta chains from one sample, sequenced in a study of cytomegalovirus exposure and HLA in healthy donors. PCR used 60 Vbeta primers and 13 Jbeta primers. The repertoire was sequenced with immunoSEQ multiplex PCR; TCRdb's copy has only in-frame clones and lacks some. The table lists 100,000 to 150,000 clones, roughly four fifths of them singletons. The specimen was PBMCs. These receptors all stem from a woman between 45 and 60 years old in good health and CMV-seropositive.

The chain employs TRBV27 and TRBJ2-1; D is possibly TRBD2 (7 bases). CDR1 is MNHEY, CDR2 SMNVEV, per germline (reference sequence). This CDR3 is built from 16 residues. With 1 base removed from V and 5 bases from J, the gap between germline ends came to 15 bases. The CDR3 coding sequence is TGTGCCAGCAGTTTATTTGGCGGGGGCCTAAACAATGAGCAGTTCTTC. It specifies CASSLFGGGLNNEQFF.

The chain is built from TRBV6-1 and TRBJ2-5, with D possibly being TRBD1 (6 bases). The DNA end lines up better with TRBJ2-7; the J call may be wrong. Per the germline V gene, CDR1 is MNHNS and CDR2 is SASEGT. The CDR3 contains 13 residues. This CDR3 is CASSLDRVYEQYF. The CDR3 DNA follows: TGTGCCAGCAGTTTGGACAGAGTCTACGAGCAGTACTTC.

Regarding this clone: Additional DNA sequences in this sample encode the identical CDR3. V is TRBV7-9 and J is TRBJ1-5; TRBD1 agrees at 9 bases. In germline, CDR1 is SEHNR, CDR2 FQNEAQ (reference sequence). V lost 1 base to trimming and J lost 7 bases; unmatched junction nucleotides: 2. The CDR3 contains 14 residues. The CDR3 loop reads CASSLGQGGQPQHF. CDR3 coding DNA: TGTGCCAGCAGCTTAGGACAGGGGGGGCAGCCCCAGCATTTT.

On this clone: The junction shows a germline mismatch at one end, possibly a read error. V usage is TRBV2 and J usage is TRBJ2-3; TRBD1 agrees at 7 bases. Germline CDR1 is SNHLY and CDR2 is FYNNEI. The CDR3 is made up of 14 amino acids. The CDR3 DNA sequence: TGTGCCAGCAGGAGGGGGCCAAACACAGATACGCGGTATTTT. Protein sequence: CASRRGPNTDTRYF.

The chain joins TRBV5-1 to TRBJ1-1; 8 bases fit TRBD1. V dropped 1 base and J dropped 1; count of bases not matched to a gene: 6. The germline CDR1 and CDR2 sequences are SGHRS and YFSETQ. This CDR3 is built from 16 residues. The CDR3 region is CASSLTGQGQNTEAFF. The DNA for the CDR3 is TGCGCCAGCAGCTTGACCGGACAGGGCCAGAACACTGAAGCTTTCTTT.

This chain connects TRBV5-8 to TRBJ1-2; D is uncertain. The CDR3 spans 14 residues. Trimming left V 4 bases short and J 7 bases short, with 17 bases between. Germline CDR1 is SGHTS and CDR2 is YDEGEE. This CDR3 is CASSPNSGIRGYTF. For the CDR3, the DNA is TGTGCCAGCAGCCCTAACTCCGGGATCCGTGGCTACACCTTC.

The genes are TRBV11-1 and TRBJ2-7; D remains unclear. V shed 0 bases and J shed 2 bases, with 5 bases lying between them. CDR3 length equals 13 residues. CDR1 SGHAT and CDR2 FQDESV come from the germline V gene (reference sequence). CDR3 sequence: CASSLARTYEQYF. The CDR3 DNA reads as TGTGCCAGCAGCTTAGCGAGGACCTACGAGCAGTACTTC.

The chain links TRBV5-6 to TRBJ2-1, with 10 bases fitting TRBD2. With V trimmed by 0 bases and J by 5 bases, 5 bases remained unmatched. The germline V gene encodes CDR1 SGHDT and CDR2 YYEEEE. The CDR3 runs 16 residues. This chain's CDR3 is CASSLVLSGGDNEQFF. The CDR3 coding sequence is TGTGCCAGCAGCTTGGTACTAAGCGGGGGGGACAATGAGCAGTTCTTC.

The CDR3 loop is CASSVKGREKYEKLFF. For the CDR3, the DNA is TGTGCCAGCAGTGTAAAGGGTAGGGAGAAGTATGAAAAACTGTTTTTT. The genes are TRBV2 and TRBJ1-4; D uncertain. With 4 bases removed from V and 6 bases from J, the gap between germline ends came to 18 bases. Germline CDR1 SNHLY, CDR2 FYNNEI. The length of the CDR3 is 16 residues.

This clone was detected a few times. The rearrangement links TRBV6-1 to TRBJ1-5, with 10 bases lining up with TRBD1. CDR3 size: 15 residues. Germline assignment: CDR1 MNHNS and CDR2 SASEGT. J was trimmed by 2 bases and V by 4 bases; bases with no gene match: 2. CDR3 bases: TGTGCCAGCAGTGCCGGGACAGGGGGCAATCAGCCCCAGCATTTT. Translating gives CASSAGTGGNQPQHF.

This clone was picked up a small number of times. CDR3 sequence: CASSYGQALPYGYTF. The CDR3 DNA sequence: TGTGCCAGCAGTTACGGACAGGCCCTCCCCTATGGCTACACCTTC. The rearrangement uses TRBV28 and TRBJ1-2, with 7 bases that match TRBD1. V trimming: 4 bases; J trimming: 4 bases; junction bases outside the gene matches: 9. CDR1 is MDHEN and CDR2 is SYDVKM in the germline V gene. There are 15 residues in the CDR3.

This clone came up a few times. The chain couples TRBV5-4 to TRBJ2-4, with no clear D. Germline CDR1 and CDR2: SGHNT and YYREEE (reference sequence). The CDR3 has 13 amino acids. V lost 4 bases and J lost 7, with 12 bases in between. CDR3 DNA: TGTGCCAGCAGCCTTCAGGATCCCAACATTCAGTACTTC. Encoded protein: CASSLQDPNIQYF.

The chain has TRBV6-1 and TRBJ1-6; no definite D call. This CDR3 contains 13 residues. V lost 8 bases and J 8 bases, leaving 13 bases between the germline ends. Germline CDR1 and CDR2: MNHNS and SASEGT. The CDR3 protein is CASSPVEHSPLHF. The CDR3, as DNA: TGTGCCAGCTCACCTGTGGAGCATTCACCCCTCCACTTT.

The J gene is TRBJ1-4, the V gene TRBV6-5; 9 bases match TRBD1. The trim removed 6 bases at V and 8 bases at J, leaving 7 bases unmatched. CDR1 is MNHEY, CDR2 SVGAGI, per germline. The CDR3 length is 14 residues. In DNA, the CDR3 is TGTGCCAGCAGGCCGGGACAGGGTGAAGAAAAACTGTTTTTT. As protein: CASRPGQGEEKLFF.

The chain is built from TRBV5-1 and TRBJ1-6; TRBD1 matches at 7 bases. Germline-derived CDR1 and CDR2 are SGHRS and YFSETQ. The V and J ends lost 0 bases and 7 bases, in that order; junction bases with no gene match: 4. The CDR3 is 15 residues long. CDR3 sequence (DNA): TGCGCCAGCAGCTTGGAATCGGGACAGAATTCACCCCTCCACTTT. Residues: CASSLESGQNSPLHF.

The chain has TRBV14 and TRBJ1-2; possibly TRBD1 for D (6 bases). Germline CDR1 and CDR2: SGHDN and FVKESK. The CDR3 length is 12 residues. Deletions cut 4 bases from V and 8 bases from J, with 11 bases between. The CDR3 DNA follows: TGTGCCAGCAGCCCGTTCAGGGGCGGCTACACCTTC. Amino acid sequence: CASSPFRGGYTF.

This clone turned up a few times. The V call is TRBV6-1, the J call TRBJ2-3; 11 bases match TRBD2. The J segment lost 5 bases and the V segment lost 3 bases, leaving 7 bases of the junction unmatched. The CDR3 extends over 16 amino acids. Germline assignment: CDR1 MNHNS and CDR2 SASEGT. In nucleotides, the CDR3 is TGTGCCAGCAGTGACCCCCGTCTAGCGGGGGGAGATACGCAGTATTTT. Translated, it gives CASSDPRLAGGDTQYF.

The CDR3 coding sequence is TGTGCCAGCAGCCCCTTACAGGGATTGAGTCTAGCAGATACGCAGTATTTT. This gives the protein CASSPLQGLSLADTQYF. The chain joins TRBV11-2 to TRBJ2-3; D perhaps matches TRBD1 (6 bases). The CDR3 totals 17 residues. Germline lookup yields CDR1 SGHAT and CDR2 FQNNGV. V gave up 5 bases and J gave up 4 bases, with 22 bases separating them.

V and J are TRBV6-5 and TRBJ1-3; D call uncertain. The CDR3 has 14 residues. Trimming removed 10 bases at V and 0 bases at J, with 13 bases between. CDR1 is MNHEY, CDR2 SVGAGI, per germline. The CDR3 DNA reads TGTGCCACCCGAAGACGGAGCTCTGGAAACACCATATATTTT. Translating it yields CATRRRSSGNTIYF.

With respect to this clone: Other DNA sequences in the same sample also yield this CDR3. V is TRBV5-1 and J is TRBJ1-1, with D maybe TRBD1 (6 bases). Germline V CDR1 and CDR2: SGHRS, YFSETQ. The CDR3 covers 13 residues. The V and J ends lost 7 bases and 0 bases respectively, with 10 bases between them. The CDR3 DNA is TGCGCCAGCTCAGACAGGATGAACACTGAAGCTTTCTTT. Protein product: CASSDRMNTEAFF.

This chain links TRBV7-2 with TRBJ2-5; 7 nucleotides line up with TRBD2. This CDR3 comprises 13 residues. Germline CDR1 and CDR2: SGHTA and FQGNSA. V lost 7 bases and J lost 5; bases outside the gene matches: 7. CDR3 DNA: TGTGCCAGCAACCGCGGGGGTTCCGAGACCCAGTACTTC. This translates into CASNRGGSETQYF.

The chain carries TRBV5-6 and TRBJ2-5, with 16 bases fitting TRBD2. Germline-derived CDR1 and CDR2 are SGHDT and YYEEEE. CDR3 length: 18 residues. After removal of 3 bases from V and 4 bases from J, the junction contained 9 bases not matched to a gene. The CDR3: CASSWGTSGGADLETQYF. The CDR3 DNA reads TGTGCCAGCAGCTGGGGGACTAGCGGGGGGGCCGACCTAGAGACCCAGTACTTC.

This clone occurred a few times. The chain employs TRBV5-1 and TRBJ1-1; possible D gene TRBD1, 6 bases. CDR1 is SGHRS and CDR2 is YFSETQ in the germline V gene. The CDR3 sequence is 15 residues long. Trimming removed 6 bases from V and 2 bases from J, with 17 bases in between. The CDR3 loop is CASIRGHGDNTEAFF. The DNA of the CDR3 is TGCGCCAGCATACGGGGACACGGGGACAACACTGAAGCTTTCTTT.

V usage is TRBV7-9 and J usage is TRBJ2-7; no firm D call. The germline V gene encodes CDR1 SEHNR and CDR2 FQNEAQ (reference sequence). This CDR3 contains 12 residues. Trimming left V 5 bases short and J 5 bases short, with 10 bases between. CDR3 nucleotides: TGTGCCAGCAGCCCCGCTGCGGACGAGCAGTACTTC. Its protein product is CASSPAADEQYF.

The chain combines TRBV15 with TRBJ1-2, with D tentatively TRBD1 (5 bases). The V and J ends lost 3 bases and 2 bases respectively, with 13 bases between them. Per germline, CDR1 LNHNV and CDR2 YYDKDF (reference sequence). CDR3 size: 15 residues. DNA of the CDR3: TGTGCCACCAGCAGTCCTAGACAGCTGAACTATGGCTACACCTTC. Amino acids: CATSSPRQLNYGYTF.

The chain recombines TRBV7-2 with TRBJ2-7; no reliable D call. Germline CDR1 is SGHTA and CDR2 is FQGNSA. The germline V and J ends were trimmed by 4 bases and 0 bases, with 16 bases remaining between them. CDR3 size: 16 residues. The CDR3 coding sequence is TGTGCCAGCAGCTCCCTTGAGGTCTTCCCCTCCTACGAGCAGTACTTC. It encodes CASSSLEVFPSYEQYF.

In nucleotides, the CDR3 is TGTGCCAGCAGCGATCAAGGGGGACAGCCCCAGCATTTT. This sequence encodes CASSDQGGQPQHF. The rearrangement joins TRBV9 to TRBJ1-5, with D perhaps matching TRBD1 (6 bases). This CDR3 spans 13 amino acids. Germline V gives CDR1 SGDLS, CDR2 YYNGEE. The V end was cut by 3 bases, the J end by 7 bases, with 11 bases between.

This clone has a handful of counts. The chain is built from TRBV10-1 and TRBJ1-2; the match to TRBD1 covers 11 bases. Germline lookup yields CDR1 WNHNN and CDR2 SYGVQD (reference sequence). V gave up 6 bases and J gave up 7 bases; unmatched junction bases: 10. The CDR3 totals 15 residues. CDR3 bases: TGCGCCAGCAGAAAGGACAGGGGGCAGGATCCTGGCTACACCTTC. As protein: CASRKDRGQDPGYTF.

This chain links TRBV7-3 with TRBJ2-5; 9 nucleotides agree with TRBD1. The CDR3 has 15 amino acids. V lost 4 bases, J lost 2 bases, and 5 bases stayed unmatched. Germline values: CDR1 SGHTA, CDR2 FQGTGA. CDR3 nucleotide sequence: TGTGCCAGCAGCTGGGGACAGGGTGGTCAAGAGACCCAGTACTTC. Its protein is CASSWGQGGQETQYF.

This chain connects TRBV6-5 to TRBJ2-2; TRBD2 matches at 10 bases. The CDR3 has 15 residues. V lost 6 bases and J lost 5; bases outside the gene matches: 6. Germline CDR1 reads MNHEY; CDR2 reads SVGAGI. The DNA for the CDR3 is TGTGCCAGCAGAAGCGGGGGGGCAGGAACCGGGGAGCTGTTTTTT. Protein: CASRSGGAGTGELFF.